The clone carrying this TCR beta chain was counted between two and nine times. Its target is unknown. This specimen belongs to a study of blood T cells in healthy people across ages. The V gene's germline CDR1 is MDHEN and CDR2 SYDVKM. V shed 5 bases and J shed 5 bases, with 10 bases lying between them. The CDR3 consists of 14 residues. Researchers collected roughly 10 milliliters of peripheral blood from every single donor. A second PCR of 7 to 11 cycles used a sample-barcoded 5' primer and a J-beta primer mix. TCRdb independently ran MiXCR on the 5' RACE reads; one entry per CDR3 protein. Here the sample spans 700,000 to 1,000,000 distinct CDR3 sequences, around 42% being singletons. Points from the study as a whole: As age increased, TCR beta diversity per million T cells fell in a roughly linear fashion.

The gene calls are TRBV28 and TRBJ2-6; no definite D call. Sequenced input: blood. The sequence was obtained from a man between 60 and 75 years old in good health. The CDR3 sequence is CASSPRLRANVLTF. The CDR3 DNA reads TGTGCCAGCAGTCCCCGTCTTAGGGCCAACGTCCTGACTTTC.